The 7 T cell receptor beta chains given below trace back to one sample, sequenced in a study of shared clonotypes between healthy human individuals. Clones were read by immunoSEQ multiplex PCR, and TCRdb kept only the in-frame ones, dropping some. The sample shows about 330,000 clones, more than 75% of them seen only once. The source material was memory CD8+ T cells sorted from blood. As for subset: CD45RO+ cells pooled with CCR7-negative TemRA cells. The receptors originated from a man in his late teens or twenties in good health.

The V and J genes are TRBV7-9 and TRBJ2-7; a possible D gene is TRBD2 (6 bases). Deletions cut 3 bases from V and 6 bases from J, with 18 bases between. The CDR3 loop spans 15 amino acids. Germline lookup yields CDR1 SEHNR and CDR2 FQNEAQ (reference sequence). The CDR3 DNA sequence: TGTGCCAGCAGCTTCGGACAAGGGAGGCTTGGCGAGCAGTACTTC. Amino acids: CASSFGQGRLGEQYF. The complete variable domain, with remaining parts taken from reference TRBV7-9 and TRBJ2-7, reads DTGVSQNPRHKITKRGQNVTFRCDPISEHNRLYWYRQTLGQGPEFLTYFQNEAQLEKSRLLSDRFSAERPKGSFSTLEIQRTEQGDSAMYLCASSFGQGRLGEQYFGPGTRLTVT.

This chain connects TRBV28 to TRBJ1-5; D unresolved. V dropped 1 base and J dropped 6 bases, with 10 bases sitting between them. Germline V lookup: CDR1 MDHEN, CDR2 SYDVKM. This CDR3 has 14 amino acids. In DNA form, the CDR3 reads TGTGCCAGCAGTTTATTTTCGGGTTTTCAGCCCCAGCATTTT. It translates to CASSLFSGFQPQHF. Full variable domain (missing parts from reference TRBV28 and TRBJ1-5): DVKVTQSSRYLVKRTGEKVFLECVQDMDHENMFWYRQDPGLGLRLIYFSYDVKMKEKGDIPEGYSVSREKKERFSLILESASTNQTSMYLCASSLFSGFQPQHFGDGTRLSIL.

About this clone: Other nucleotide sequences in the sample specify the same CDR3. The chain employs TRBV27 and TRBJ1-5, with D tentatively TRBD1 (6 bases). This CDR3 region has 14 residues. Trimming pared 5 bases from V and 3 bases from J, leaving 11 bases between. CDR1 is MNHEY and CDR2 is SMNVEV in the germline V gene (reference sequence). CDR3 protein: CASSVQGLNQPQHF. The CDR3 nucleotides read TGTGCCAGCAGTGTACAGGGTCTCAATCAGCCCCAGCATTTT.

This clone was seen only once. This chain uses TRBV5-1 with TRBJ2-7; perhaps D is TRBD1 or TRBD2 (6 bases each). The germline V gene has CDR1 SGHRS and CDR2 YFSETQ. The V end was cut by 4 bases, the J end by 4 bases, with 15 bases between. The CDR3 is 14 residues long. The CDR3 is CASSPTRGGYEQYF. CDR3 in DNA: TGCGCCAGCAGCCCGACCCGAGGGGGGTACGAGCAGTACTTC.

The chain carries TRBV28 and TRBJ2-3; 8 positions match TRBD2. This CDR3 is 17 amino acids long. V dropped 5 bases and J dropped 0; count of bases not matched to a gene: 10. Germline assignment: CDR1 MDHEN and CDR2 SYDVKM. The CDR3: CASSPAQAGESTDTQYF. The CDR3 DNA reads as TGTGCCAGCAGTCCGGCCCAAGCGGGGGAAAGCACAGATACGCAGTATTTT.

A note on this clone: Other DNA sequences in this specimen translate into the identical CDR3. The V call is TRBV30, the J call TRBJ2-7, with D uncertain. CDR1 is GTSNPN and CDR2 is SVGIG in the germline V gene (reference sequence). The length of the CDR3 is 11 residues. Trimming pared 0 bases from V and 6 bases from J, leaving 6 bases between. The CDR3 region is CAWSVLGEQYF. In nucleotides, the CDR3 is TGTGCCTGGAGTGTACTGGGCGAGCAGTACTTC.

The chain recombines TRBV5-1 with TRBJ2-1; a possible D gene is TRBD1 (5 bases). There are 11 residues in the CDR3. The V and J ends lost 7 bases and 9 bases respectively, with 11 bases between them. Germline CDR1 reads SGHRS; CDR2 reads YFSETQ. In nucleotides, the CDR3 is TGCGCCAGCCAAAGGGGTTTTGAGCAGTTCTTC. Translated, it gives CASQRGFEQFF.